This T cell receptor (beta chain) was recovered during a study of naive and memory T cell subsets. Points from the study as a whole: In naive cells, over 95% of TCR sequences were seen only once. A few larger clonotypes appeared in naive repertoires, especially CD8, possibly memory cells re-expressing CD45RA. From naive to CM, EM and EMRA, diversity decreased and Gini increased.

V was clipped by 3 bases and J by 6 bases; unmatched bases: 9. The CDR3 runs 15 residues. This clonotype was seen many times. As yet, its antigen is unknown. Both TRBC1 and TRBC2 were covered by a beta constant-region primer of two equimolar oligonucleotides. Ligated cDNA was amplified by four rounds of PCR with nested alpha and beta constant-region primers and SP2. The cDNA 3' end received a ligated single-stranded oligonucleotide carrying the SP2 primer and a 12-nucleotide UMI. Each CDR3 protein is one row after TCRdb ran MiXCR on the UMI-ligation and nested PCR reads. Of 90,000 to 120,000 distinct CDR3 sequences in the sample, 13% to 15% were seen once.

The chain uses TRBV12-3 or TRBV12-4 and TRBJ1-2; 8 bases are shared with TRBD1. This TCR came from a human donor in good health. The material sequenced was naive CD8+ T cells from blood. The CDR3 loop is CASSFKDREGDGYTF. In nucleotides, the CDR3 is TGTGCCAGCAGTTTTAAGGACAGGGAAGGGGATGGCTACACCTTC.